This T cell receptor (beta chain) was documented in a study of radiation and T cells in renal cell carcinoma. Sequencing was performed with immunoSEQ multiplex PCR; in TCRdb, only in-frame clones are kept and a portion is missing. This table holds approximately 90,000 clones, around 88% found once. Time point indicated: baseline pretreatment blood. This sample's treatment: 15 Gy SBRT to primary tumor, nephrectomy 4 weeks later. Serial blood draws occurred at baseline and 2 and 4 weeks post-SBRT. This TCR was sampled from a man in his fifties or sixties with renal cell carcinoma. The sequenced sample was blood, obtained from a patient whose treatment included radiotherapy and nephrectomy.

The CDR3 DNA reads TGTGCCAGCAGTCGGGGCACCGGGACAGTAGGAGAGACCCAGTACTTC. Protein sequence: CASSRGTGTVGETQYF. The chain uses TRBV28 and TRBJ2-5; 7 bases align to TRBD1. V trimming: 5 bases; J trimming: 4 bases; junction bases outside the gene matches: 13. CDR1 MDHEN and CDR2 SYDVKM come from the germline V gene. This CDR3 has 16 residues. Complete variable domain (other parts from reference TRBV28 and TRBJ2-5): DVKVTQSSRYLVKRTGEKVFLECVQDMDHENMFWYRQDPGLGLRLIYFSYDVKMKEKGDIPEGYSVSREKKERFSLILESASTNQTSMYLCASSRGTGTVGETQYFGPGTRLLVL.